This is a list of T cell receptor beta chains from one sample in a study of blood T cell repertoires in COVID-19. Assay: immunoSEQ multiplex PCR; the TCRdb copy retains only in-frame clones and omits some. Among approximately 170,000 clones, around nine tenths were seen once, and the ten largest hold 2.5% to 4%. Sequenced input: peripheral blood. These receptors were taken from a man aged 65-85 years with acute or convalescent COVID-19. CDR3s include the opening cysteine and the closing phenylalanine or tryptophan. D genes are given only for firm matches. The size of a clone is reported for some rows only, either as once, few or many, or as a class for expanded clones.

TGTGCCAGCAGCTCGAATTGGGGCCAGTTCTTC CASSSNWGQFF . TRBJ2-1 . TRBV7-9
TGTGCCAGCAGCTTACGCCGGGGGGAGCTGTTTTTT CASSLRRGELFF . TRBJ2-2 few TRBV5-6
TGTGCCAGCAGCCTATCCAGGGAACAGACCCAGTACTTC CASSLSREQTQYF . TRBJ2-5 . TRBV2
TGTGCCAGCGGGAAGCGGGGGCTCCCGGATACGCAGTATTTT CASGKRGLPDTQYF TRBD2 TRBJ2-3 . TRBV19
TGTGCCAGTAGTGCAGGGTTTTCTCAAGAGACCCAGTACTTC CASSAGFSQETQYF . TRBJ2-5 . TRBV19
TGCGCCAGCAGCTTGGTTGTCGAGAACGATGAGCAGTTCTTC CASSLVVENDEQFF . TRBJ2-1 . TRBV5-1
TGTGCCATCAGCGTCCCGGGCACAGATACGCAGTATTTT CAISVPGTDTQYF . TRBJ2-3 . TRBV10-3
TGTGCCAGCTCGACGCAGCGGGGGGATTACAATGAGCAGTTCTTC CASSTQRGDYNEQFF TRBD2 TRBJ2-1 . TRBV6-5
TGTGCCAGCAGCCAACGACAGGGTGATGAAGCTTTCTTT CASSQRQGDEAFF TRBD1 TRBJ1-1 . TRBV4-2
TGTGCCAGCAGCCCCTCGATGATAGCGGAAAGCACAGATACGCAGTATTTT CASSPSMIAESTDTQYF . TRBJ2-3 . TRBV7-3
TGTGCCAGCAGAAAACAGGGAAGCAATCAGCCCCAGCATTTT CASRKQGSNQPQHF . TRBJ1-5 . TRBV2
TGTGCCAGCAGCCAAATCTACTTCCAAGAGACCCAGTACTTC CASSQIYFQETQYF . TRBJ2-5 . TRBV14
TGCGCCAGCAGCCACGGGACAGGAGATTATGGCTACACCTTC CASSHGTGDYGYTF TRBD1 TRBJ1-2 few TRBV4-3
TGTGCCAGCACCCAAGAGGCGTTGGGGGAGCTGTTTTTT CASTQEALGELFF . TRBJ2-2 once TRBV2
TGTGCCAGCAGTGTGGGACTGCGGTATGAAAAACTGTTTTTT CASSVGLRYEKLFF . TRBJ1-4 . TRBV2
TGTGCCATCAGTGTCAGACAGGGATACGGCACTGAAGCTTTCTTT CAISVRQGYGTEAFF TRBD1 TRBJ1-1 once TRBV10-3